These T cell receptor beta chains were read from a single sample in a study of T cell responses to AZD1222 COVID-19 vaccine. Here immunoSEQ multiplex PCR was the method, and the copy in TCRdb shows in-frame clones only, minus some. The sample has about 150,000 clones, approximately 90% seen once; the top ten hold approximately 2%. The sequenced sample was peripheral blood, obtained 28 days after the second AZD1222 dose. Every receptor here comes from an adult who received the AZD1222 COVID-19 vaccine. Both conserved end residues are part of each CDR3. The D gene is left open where the match is weak. For some rows the clone size is stated as once, few or many, or as a class when expanded; others skip it.

D gene,clone size,J gene,V gene,CDR3 DNA,CDR3 protein
NA,NA,TRBJ1-5,TRBV7-7,TGTGCTCCCTCTAGGCGACAGTGGATGCGTCAGCCCCAGCATTTT,CAPSRRQWMRQPQHF
NA,few,TRBJ1-2,TRBV12-3/TRBV12-4,TGTGCCAGCAGTTTTCAGGGGAACTATGGCTACACCTTC,CASSFQGNYGYTF
NA,NA,TRBJ2-2,TRBV9,TGTGCCAGCAGCGTCTCCGAAACCGGGGAGCTGTTTTTT,CASSVSETGELFF
TRBD2,NA,TRBJ2-5,TRBV9,TGTGCCAGCAGCCCAAGGGGGAGCGGGGGGACCCAAGAGACCCAGTACTTC,CASSPRGSGGTQETQYF
TRBD1,once,TRBJ1-2,TRBV11-1,TGTGCCAGCAGCCAAGACAGGGTCTATGGCTACACCTTC,CASSQDRVYGYTF
NA,NA,TRBJ1-3,TRBV18,TGTGCCAGCTCACCCTCCGGGACCTCTGGAAACACCATATATTTT,CASSPSGTSGNTIYF
NA,once,TRBJ2-3,TRBV5-1,TGCGCCAGCAGTGTGGAGGGCACAGATACGCAGTATTTT,CASSVEGTDTQYF
TRBD2,NA,TRBJ2-7,TRBV4-1,TGCGCCAGCAGCCAAGGTGGGAGGGGCCGTCCCTACGAGCAGTACTTC,CASSQGGRGRPYEQYF
TRBD2,NA,TRBJ2-1,TRBV6-4,TGTGCCAGCAGACTCTCGGGGACTAGCGGGATCAATGAGCAGTTCTTC,CASRLSGTSGINEQFF
NA,NA,TRBJ1-2,TRBV14,TGTGCCAGCAGCCAATTTGGCAGCCTTAACTATGGCTACACCTTC,CASSQFGSLNYGYTF
TRBD1,NA,TRBJ1-6,TRBV3-1/TRBV3-2,TGTGCCAGCAGCCAAGGGATTAGACAGGGGCTATCCTATAATTCACCCCTCCACTTT,CASSQGIRQGLSYNSPLHF